The 25 T cell receptor beta chains listed next were all sequenced from one sample in a study of CD8 T cells in ankylosing spondylitis. Study-wide results and caveats: It appeared that ankylosing spondylitis blood was characterized by a TCR beta motif of roughly 8 highly homologous variants.

TCRdb recomputed calls from the 5' RACE reads with MiXCR, one row per CDR3 protein. The table has roughly 700,000 distinct CDR3 sequences, around a fifth seen once. For these TCRs, the target antigens are not known. The sample taken for sequencing was blood, either unsorted or a sorted T cell fraction (not recorded which). These receptors were taken from a male donor with ankylosing spondylitis.

The gene calls are TRBV6-5 and TRBJ1-5, with a possible D match to TRBD1 (5 bases). V dropped 2 bases and J dropped 2 bases, with 10 bases sitting between them. CDR1 and CDR2 from the germline V gene are MNHEY and SVGAGI. The CDR3 has 15 amino acids. The CDR3 spells CASSYQTGGNQPQHF. The CDR3 DNA reads TGTGCCAGCAGTTACCAGACGGGGGGCAATCAGCCCCAGCATTTT.

The chain joins TRBV27 to TRBJ1-4, with D possibly being TRBD1 (5 bases). CDR1 and CDR2 (germline): MNHEY, SMNVEV (reference sequence). The CDR3 spans 15 residues. V was clipped by 5 bases and J by 3 bases, with 13 bases between them. In nucleotides, the CDR3 is TGTGCCAGCAGTACCACCCGGGGGGCTAATGAAAAACTGTTTTTT. Its protein is CASSTTRGANEKLFF.

The chain recombines TRBV24-1 with TRBJ2-3, with TRBD2 matching over 10 bases. The V gene end was trimmed by 0 bases and the J gene end by 4 bases; junction bases not matched to a gene: 6. Germline CDR1 is KGHDR and CDR2 is SFDVKD. The CDR3 has 17 residues. The CDR3 sequence: CATSDLPSGSRADTQYF. CDR3 DNA: TGTGCCACCAGTGATTTGCCTAGCGGGAGTAGGGCAGATACGCAGTATTTT.

V and J are TRBV12-3 or TRBV12-4 and TRBJ2-7; 9 bases fit TRBD1. Trimming took 7 bases from V and 2 from J; bases not matched to a gene: 3. This CDR3 contains 13 residues. DNA of the CDR3: TGTGCCAGCAAGACAGGGGGGACCTACGAGCAGTACTTC. It encodes CASKTGGTYEQYF.

The V and J genes are TRBV6-1 and TRBJ2-3; D ambiguous. CDR1 and CDR2 from the germline V gene are MNHNS and SASEGT. The ends were cut back, 2 bases at V and 4 bases at J, with 13 bases in the middle. This CDR3 is built from 15 residues. CDR3 nucleotide sequence: TGTGCCAGCAGTGAATCCCCAACCCGAGCAGATACGCAGTATTTT. This encodes CASSESPTRADTQYF.

In this sample, this clonotype turned up a few times. The chain joins TRBV4-1 to TRBJ2-3, with D possibly TRBD2 on 5 matching bases. Germline V lookup: CDR1 MGHRA, CDR2 YSYEKL. The CDR3 is 15 amino acids. Deletions cut 4 bases from V and 2 bases from J, with 13 bases between. CDR3 in DNA: TGCGCCAGCAGCCCCCGTAGCGAAAACACAGATACGCAGTATTTT. Its translation: CASSPRSENTDTQYF.

This chain uses TRBV5-1 with TRBJ1-2; D is ambiguous. The germline gives CDR1 SGHRS, CDR2 YFSETQ. V lost 0 bases and J lost 10, with 13 bases in between. The CDR3 loop spans 13 amino acids. The CDR3 sequence: CASSLVSGLDYTF. DNA of the CDR3: TGCGCCAGCAGCTTGGTCTCGGGCCTCGACTACACCTTC.

The sample holds a few counts of this clonotype. This rearrangement joins TRBV7-9 to TRBJ1-2; D may be TRBD1 (5 bases). Deletions cut 4 bases from V and 8 bases from J, with 23 bases between. The CDR3 spans 16 residues. CDR1 and CDR2 (germline): SEHNR, FQNEAQ (reference sequence). CDR3 sequence (DNA): TGTGCCAGCAGCTCGGGGACCGAACTCATCACCGTAGGCTACACCTTC. Its protein is CASSSGTELITVGYTF. The full variable domain, rest sourced from reference TRBV7-9 and TRBJ1-2, is DTGVSQNPRHKITKRGQNVTFRCDPISEHNRLYWYRQTLGQGPEFLTYFQNEAQLEKSRLLSDRFSAERPKGSFSTLEIQRTEQGDSAMYLCASSSGTELITVGYTFGSGTRLTVV.

V is TRBV7-9 and J is TRBJ2-2; D is unclear. The germline V gene has CDR1 SEHNR and CDR2 FQNEAQ (reference sequence). There are 13 residues in the CDR3. Here the CDR3 reads CASLRANTGELFF. CDR3 bases: TGTGCTAGCTTACGCGCGAACACCGGGGAGCTGTTTTTT.

The chain has TRBV5-6 and TRBJ2-7; 7 positions match TRBD1. The CDR3 loop spans 15 amino acids. Per the germline V gene, CDR1 is SGHDT and CDR2 is YYEEEE. Trimming at V came to 3 bases and at J to 5 bases, leaving 11 bases not matched to a gene. In nucleotides, the CDR3 is TGTGCCAGCAGCTCCGTTCAGACAGGGTTCCACGAGCAGTACTTC. This translates into CASSSVQTGFHEQYF.

This clonotype was detected only a few times. V and J are TRBV18 and TRBJ2-3, with D perhaps assigned TRBD1 or TRBD2 (5 bases each). Per germline, CDR1 KGHSH and CDR2 LQKENI. The CDR3 length is 17 residues. V was cut by 3 bases and J by 0 bases, with 16 bases left in between. In nucleotides, the CDR3 is TGTGCCAGCTCACCCTACGGGGCAAAGCGTAGCACAGATACGCAGTATTTT. Residues: CASSPYGAKRSTDTQYF.

The V and J genes are TRBV5-6 and TRBJ1-3; D unresolved. V lost 0 bases and J 0 bases, leaving 10 bases between the germline ends. The CDR3 length is 16 residues. CDR1 SGHDT and CDR2 YYEEEE come from the germline V gene. CDR3 DNA: TGTGCCAGCAGCTTGGGGGTCAGCCACTCTGGAAACACCATATATTTT. This gives the protein CASSLGVSHSGNTIYF.

The rearrangement uses TRBV27 and TRBJ2-1, with a possible D match to TRBD2 (7 bases). V lost 8 bases and J lost 5, with 22 bases in between. The CDR3 extends over 16 amino acids. Germline V CDR1 and CDR2: MNHEY, SMNVEV (reference sequence). Here the CDR3 reads CASSLGGAPPHNEQFF. The CDR3 DNA reads as TGTGCCAGCTCGTTGGGGGGGGCGCCACCCCACAATGAGCAGTTCTTC.

CDR3 region: CAISEGLAGITVQYF. The CDR3 nucleotides read TGTGCCATCAGTGAGGGACTAGCGGGAATTACCGTGCAGTACTTC. This chain links TRBV10-3 with TRBJ2-7; TRBD2 matches at 12 bases. J gave up 9 bases and V 2 bases, and 8 bases lay outside the gene matches. This CDR3 has 15 residues. Germline CDR1 and CDR2: ENHRY and SYGVKD.

For the CDR3, the DNA is TGTGCCAGCGGCTCCCACAGCAGGGGCTTTAATGAAAAACTGTTTTTT. Translation: CASGSHSRGFNEKLFF. The chain combines TRBV28 with TRBJ1-4, with D possibly matching TRBD1 (6 bases). V was cut by 8 bases and J by 4 bases, with 20 bases left in between. The V gene's germline CDR1 is MDHEN and CDR2 SYDVKM. This CDR3 is 16 amino acids long.

In its sample, this clonotype was seen a few times. The chain combines TRBV28 with TRBJ1-1, with TRBD1 matching 7 bases. This CDR3 has 15 amino acids. Germline V CDR1 and CDR2: MDHEN, SYDVKM. Unmatched junction bases numbered 16, after V lost 7 bases and J lost 8 bases. The CDR3 nucleotides are TGTGCCAGCACCCTACCAGGGGGGGGCGTATCCGAAGCTTTCTTT. It translates to CASTLPGGGVSEAFF. Drawing the rest from reference TRBV28 and TRBJ1-1, the complete variable domain is DVKVTQSSRYLVKRTGEKVFLECVQDMDHENMFWYRQDPGLGLRLIYFSYDVKMKEKGDIPEGYSVSREKKERFSLILESASTNQTSMYLCASTLPGGGVSEAFFGQGTRLTVV.

In its sample, this clonotype was seen many times. The genes are TRBV5-5 and TRBJ2-2; D is perhaps TRBD1 (5 bases). The V gene's germline CDR1 is SGHKS and CDR2 YYEKEE (reference sequence). Trimming took 0 bases from V and 7 from J, leaving 13 bases between them. The CDR3 spans 15 residues. CDR3 coding DNA: TGTGCCAGCAGCTTGGATCCAGGGCAGGGCGGGGAGCTGTTTTTT. Translating gives CASSLDPGQGGELFF.

The V and J genes are TRBV3-1 and TRBJ2-2; D unresolved. CDR3 length: 15 amino acids. Per germline, CDR1 LGHDT and CDR2 YNNKEL (reference sequence). Trimming removed 2 bases from V and 1 base from J, with 8 bases in between. CDR3 in amino acids: CASSQLNRNTGELFF. The CDR3, as DNA: TGTGCCAGCAGCCAACTAAACAGGAACACCGGGGAGCTGTTTTTT.

This clonotype showed up just a few times. The genes are TRBV4-1 and TRBJ2-1; unclear D gene. CDR1 and CDR2 from the germline V gene are MGHRA and YSYEKL. There are 14 residues in the CDR3. Trimming removed 4 bases at V and 1 base at J, with 8 bases between. CDR3 bases: TGCGCCAGCAGCCCCCAACCTTCCTACAATGAGCAGTTCTTC. It yields the protein CASSPQPSYNEQFF.

This clonotype has only a few counts. Compared with germline, one end of the junction differs, possibly owing to a read error. The chain has TRBV7-3 and TRBJ2-2; the D gene is possibly TRBD1 (7 bases). The CDR3 spans 19 residues. CDR1 is SGHTA, CDR2 FQGTGA, per germline. The CDR3 protein is CASSPAGGGGSSRPGELCF. In DNA form, the CDR3 reads TGTGCCAGCAGCCCAGCAGGAGGGGGCGGATCCTCTAGACCCGGGGAGCTGTGTTTT.

This clonotype came up a few times. The rearrangement joins TRBV11-2 to TRBJ2-1, with a weak D call TRBD1 (7 bases). Germline-derived CDR1 and CDR2 are SGHAT and FQNNGV. This CDR3 spans 14 amino acids. V was shortened by 3 bases and J by 4 bases, with 10 bases between the two germline ends. The CDR3 protein is CASSLEGQYNEQFF. In nucleotides, the CDR3 is TGTGCCAGCAGCTTGGAGGGACAGTACAATGAGCAGTTCTTC.

The genes are TRBV27 and TRBJ2-2, with 12 bases identical to TRBD2. Trimming at V came to 8 bases and at J to 5 bases, leaving 9 bases not matched to a gene. The V gene's germline CDR1 is MNHEY and CDR2 SMNVEV (reference sequence). This CDR3 contains 16 residues. CDR3 DNA: TGTGCCAGCCAGGGAGCTAGCGGGAGGGGAACCGGGGAGCTGTTTTTT. This sequence encodes CASQGASGRGTGELFF.

CDR3 nucleotides: TGCAGCGTTGCTTGGCGGGAGCAGAGCTCCTACGAGCAGTACTTC. Translating it yields CSVAWREQSSYEQYF. V is TRBV29-1 and J is TRBJ2-7; 7 bases map to TRBD2. Trimming cost V 4 bases and J 0 bases; bases outside gene matches: 9. CDR3 length: 15 amino acids. Per the germline V gene, CDR1 is SQVTM and CDR2 is ANQGSEA.

This clonotype was observed a handful of times. The chain links TRBV5-1 to TRBJ1-2; 7 nucleotides match TRBD1. CDR3 size: 16 residues. Trimming at V came to 0 bases and at J to 4 bases, leaving 9 bases not matched to a gene. Germline CDR1 is SGHRS and CDR2 is YFSETQ. CDR3 sequence reads: CASSLAPGQDVYGYTF. DNA for the CDR3: TGCGCCAGCAGCTTGGCCCCAGGACAGGATGTCTATGGCTACACCTTC.

This clonotype was picked up a small number of times. The chain carries TRBV7-2 and TRBJ2-7; TRBD2 agrees at 7 bases. The CDR3 runs to 14 residues. The V segment lost 6 bases and the J segment 5 bases; nucleotides outside the gene matches: 10. CDR1 and CDR2 (germline): SGHTA, FQGNSA. The CDR3 sequence: CASSILAGVNEQYF. The CDR3 DNA is TGTGCCAGCAGTATATTGGCGGGAGTCAACGAGCAGTACTTC.